A single sample gave rise to the 30 T cell receptor beta chains below, sequenced in a study of shared clonotypes between healthy human individuals (dated by TCRdb to between 2020 and 2021). Library preparation used the immunoSEQ multiplex PCR assay. TCRdb re-hosts the immuneACCESS table, in-frame sequences only. Its copies lack some clones; in the studies checked, an unresolved V gene accounts for under half of them, and the cause for the rest is not known. Here the sample has about 490,000 clones; about 79% occur a single time. The ten top clones hold approximately 13% of the sample. The sequenced sample was PBMCs. Every receptor here comes from a middle-aged woman in good health. Some clones in this sample may be carry-over from other donors' samples.

The chain couples TRBV9 to TRBJ1-1, with D unresolved. The V gene's germline CDR1 is SGDLS and CDR2 YYNGEE. The CDR3 is 16 amino acids. Trimming left V 4 bases short and J 1 base short, with 17 bases between. The CDR3 nucleotides read TGTGCCAGCAGCCCCTCCAGGTACCCAGGGAACACTGAAGCTTTCTTT. Residues: CASSPSRYPGNTEAFF. Filled out from reference TRBV9 and TRBJ1-1, the complete variable domain reads DSGVTQTPKHLITATGQRVTLRCSPRSGDLSVYWYQQSLDQGLQFLIQYYNGEERAKGNILERFSAQQFPDLHSELNLSSLELGDSALYFCASSPSRYPGNTEAFFGQGTRLTVV.

The chain combines TRBV7-2 with TRBJ1-2; D is undetermined. Germline V gene lookup returns CDR1 SGHTA and CDR2 FQGNSA. Trimming left V 1 base short and J 4 bases short, with 13 bases between. CDR3 length: 15 residues. DNA of the CDR3: TGTGCCAGCAGCTTAGAAGGGAACCGCCCCTATGGCTACACCTTC. As protein: CASSLEGNRPYGYTF.

This chain links TRBV5-1 with TRBJ2-3, with D perhaps TRBD1 (6 bases). The CDR3 length is 15 residues. Trimming pared 4 bases from V and 3 bases from J, leaving 15 bases between. Germline CDR1 reads SGHRS; CDR2 reads YFSETQ. CDR3 protein: CASSAILGATDTQYF. CDR3 nucleotide sequence: TGCGCCAGCAGCGCCATATTGGGGGCTACAGATACGCAGTATTTT.

CDR3 DNA sequence: TGTGCCAGCAGCTTAACCAGGCAGGGGGCGCGACAAGAGACCCAGTACTTC. Protein product: CASSLTRQGARQETQYF. The chain carries TRBV5-4 and TRBJ2-5; 8 bases align to TRBD1. CDR3 length: 17 amino acids. The V segment lost 2 bases and the J segment 2 bases; nucleotides outside the gene matches: 11. The germline V gene encodes CDR1 SGHNT and CDR2 YYREEE (reference sequence).

The sample holds one count of this clone. The chain is built from TRBV28 and TRBJ1-2; perhaps TRBD1 as D (6 bases). This CDR3 region has 13 residues. CDR1 MDHEN and CDR2 SYDVKM come from the germline V gene. Deletions cut 3 bases from V and 6 bases from J, with 11 bases between. Written as DNA, the CDR3 is TGTGCCAGCAGTTTTGCAGGGGAGGATGGCTACACCTTC. Protein sequence: CASSFAGEDGYTF.

As for this clone: This clone may be a read error of a much larger clone one base away. V is TRBV18 and J is TRBJ2-2; TRBD2 might be the D (5 bases). Per germline, CDR1 KGHSH and CDR2 LQKENI. The CDR3 contains 17 residues. The CDR3 spells CASSPRRELTNTGELLF. As DNA, the CDR3 is TGTGCCAGCTCACCACGACGAGAGCTTACGAACACCGGGGAGCTGCTTTTT. Supplemented by reference TRBV18 and TRBJ2-2, the full variable domain reads NAGVMQNPRHLVRRRGQEARLRCSPMKGHSHVYWYRQLPEEGLKFMVYLQKENIIDESGMPKERFSAEFPKEGPSILRIQQVVRGDSAAYFCASSPRRELTNTGELLFGEGSRLTVL.

This clone was found a few times. V is TRBV7-2 and J is TRBJ2-1; 8 nucleotides agree with TRBD2. The V gene's germline CDR1 is SGHTA and CDR2 FQGNSA. This CDR3 has 14 residues. V shed 4 bases, J shed 10 bases, and the junction held 9 bases outside the gene matches. CDR3 DNA sequence: TGTGCCAGCAGCTCATATCTAGCGGGCCCAGAGCAGTTCTTC. Its protein product is CASSSYLAGPEQFF.

This clone was recorded a few times. One base separates it from a far larger clone, so it is likely a read error. The rearrangement links TRBV5-5 to TRBJ1-2; D unclear. V lost 0 bases and J lost 3, with 9 bases in between. Germline V CDR1 and CDR2: SGHKS, YYEKEE (reference sequence). This CDR3 has 14 residues. In nucleotides, the CDR3 is TGTGCCAGCAGCTTGGTGGTCAAAGACTATGGCTACACCTTC. It is translated as CASSLVVKDYGYTF.

This chain links TRBV19 with TRBJ1-5; 7 bases line up with TRBD1. The CDR3 contains 14 residues. J lost 3 bases, V lost 2 bases, and 1 base had no gene match. CDR1 and CDR2 (germline): LNHDA, SQIVND (reference sequence). The CDR3 region has the DNA TGTGCCAGTAGTATAACAGGGGCCAATCAGCCCCAGCATTTT. Protein: CASSITGANQPQHF. Full variable domain (rest looked up from reference TRBV19 and TRBJ1-5): DGGITQSPKYLFRKEGQNVTLSCEQNLNHDAMYWYRQDPGQGLRLIYYSQIVNDFQKGDIAEGYSVSREKKESFPLTVTSAQKNPTAFYLCASSITGANQPQHFGDGTRLSIL.

This chain connects TRBV5-4 to TRBJ1-2; D might be TRBD1 (5 bases). V was pared by 3 bases and J by 2 bases, with 8 bases between. CDR3 length equals 13 residues. The germline CDR1 and CDR2 sequences are SGHNT and YYREEE (reference sequence). CDR3 region: CASSWDGNYGYTF. The CDR3 bases are TGTGCCAGCAGCTGGGACGGAAACTATGGCTACACCTTC.

There are many counts of this clone. The J gene is TRBJ1-2, the V gene TRBV7-9; no clear D gene. The V end lost 5 bases, the J end lost 3 bases, and 10 bases lay between the germline ends. Per the germline V gene, CDR1 is SEHNR and CDR2 is FQNEAQ (reference sequence). This CDR3 has 13 amino acids. The CDR3 nucleotides are TGTGCCAGCAGCGTTCAGAGGGACTATGGCTACACCTTC. This gives the protein CASSVQRDYGYTF. The full variable domain, its missing parts supplied by reference TRBV7-9 and TRBJ1-2, is DTGVSQNPRHKITKRGQNVTFRCDPISEHNRLYWYRQTLGQGPEFLTYFQNEAQLEKSRLLSDRFSAERPKGSFSTLEIQRTEQGDSAMYLCASSVQRDYGYTFGSGTRLTVV.

This chain connects TRBV7-4 to TRBJ2-3; no clear D. CDR1 and CDR2 (germline): SGHVT, SQSDAQ. CDR3 size: 16 residues. V was shortened by 1 base and J by 2 bases, with 13 bases between the two germline ends. For the CDR3, the DNA is TGTGCCAGCAGCTTAGGTGCCAAATCGGCCACAGATACGCAGTATTTT. Its translation: CASSLGAKSATDTQYF.

V usage is TRBV9 and J usage is TRBJ2-1; 13 nucleotides line up with TRBD2. The germline gives CDR1 SGDLS, CDR2 YYNGEE. The CDR3 totals 17 residues. After removal of 3 bases from V and 8 bases from J, the junction contained 11 bases not matched to a gene. As DNA, the CDR3 is TGTGCCAGCAGCGAAGGAGGGGGACTAGCGGGATACGATGAGCAGTTCTTC. It is translated as CASSEGGGLAGYDEQFF. Together with reference TRBV9 and TRBJ2-1, the CDR3 gives the full variable domain: DSGVTQTPKHLITATGQRVTLRCSPRSGDLSVYWYQQSLDQGLQFLIQYYNGEERAKGNILERFSAQQFPDLHSELNLSSLELGDSALYFCASSEGGGLAGYDEQFFGPGTRLTVL.

V is TRBV4-2 and J is TRBJ2-3; D uncertain. V was trimmed by 0 bases and J by 1 base, leaving 17 bases between them. The CDR3 has 18 amino acids. Germline V CDR1 and CDR2: LGHNA, YNFKEQ. The CDR3 DNA is TGTGCCAGCAGCCAAGAGGTACCCTATAGAAGTGGCACAGATACGCAGTATTTT. Translating it yields CASSQEVPYRSGTDTQYF.

This clone occurred once. Here the CDR3 DNA reads TGTGCCAGCAGCCACGACAGGGGGAGCGAGCAGTACTTC. This encodes CASSHDRGSEQYF. The chain employs TRBV14 and TRBJ2-7, with 9 positions matching TRBD1. This CDR3 spans 13 amino acids. V was pared by 3 bases and J by 6 bases, with 3 bases of the junction left unmatched. Germline-derived CDR1 and CDR2 are SGHDN and FVKESK.

In this sample, this clone turned up a few times. An end of the junction does not agree with germline; a read error may underlie this. The sample carries other DNA sequences with the same CDR3. The genes are TRBV7-7 and TRBJ1-1, with TRBD1 as a possible D gene (5 bases). CDR1 is SSHAT, CDR2 FNYEAQ, per germline (reference sequence). The CDR3 runs 11 residues. Here the CDR3 reads CASSRWGEAFF. Written as DNA, the CDR3 is TGTGCTAGCAGCCGTTGGGGCGAAGCTTTCTTT.

Only one count was recorded for this clone. The chain carries TRBV21-1 and TRBJ2-7; the DNA was not compared with TRBD1, the D call given in the table. TRBV21-1 represents a pseudogene. CDR3 length equals 19 residues. In nucleotides, the CDR3 is TGTGCCAGCAGCTCAAAAGGGGAAAACCCGGGACAGGGCACCTACGAGCAGTACTTC. Translated, it gives CASSSKGENPGQGTYEQYF.

The rearrangement links TRBV25-1 to TRBJ1-1; D is possibly TRBD1 (5 bases). Trimming pared 6 bases from V and 3 bases from J, leaving 14 bases between. The germline gives CDR1 MGHDK, CDR2 SYGVNS. The CDR3 has 14 amino acids. The CDR3 loop is CASRGTLGDTEAFF. For the CDR3, the DNA is TGTGCCAGCAGGGGGACTCTAGGGGACACTGAAGCTTTCTTT.

About this clone itself: A read error may be the cause here, since a much bigger clone is one base away. The V gene is TRBV11-2, the J gene TRBJ2-2; no clear D gene. Trimming took 4 bases from V and 3 from J, leaving 0 bases between them. Looked up from germline, CDR1 is SGHAT and CDR2 is FQNNGV. The CDR3 covers 11 residues. The CDR3 loop reads CASSYTGELFF. The CDR3 nucleotides are TGTGCCAGCAGCTACACCGGGGAGCTGTTTTTT. The full variable domain, its missing parts supplied by reference TRBV11-2 and TRBJ2-2, is EAGVAQSPRYKIIEKRQSVAFWCNPISGHATLYWYQQILGQGPKLLIQFQNNGVVDDSQLPKDRFSAERLKGVDSTLKIQPAKLEDSAVYLCASSYTGELFFGEGSRLTVL.

This clone was seen a single time. V gene TRBV5-4 combines with J gene TRBJ1-1; D gene unclear. In germline, CDR1 is SGHNT, CDR2 YYREEE (reference sequence). This CDR3 is built from 15 residues. Trimming took 4 bases from V and 0 from J, leaving 13 bases between them. The CDR3 here is CASSPGGRLNTEAFF. In DNA, the CDR3 is TGTGCCAGCAGCCCAGGAGGCAGATTGAACACTGAAGCTTTCTTT. The full variable domain, with the rest looked up from reference TRBV5-4 and TRBJ1-1, is ETGVTQSPTHLIKTRGQQVTLRCSSQSGHNTVSWYQQALGQGPQFIFQYYREEENGRGNFPPRFSGLQFPNYSSELNVNALELDDSALYLCASSPGGRLNTEAFFGQGTRLTVV.

The chain couples TRBV5-1 to TRBJ1-1; D is unclear. Germline-derived CDR1 and CDR2 are SGHRS and YFSETQ. Trimming pared 3 bases from V and 0 bases from J, leaving 12 bases between. CDR3 length: 15 residues. CDR3 nucleotide sequence: TGCGCCAGCAGCTCGACTGCATTCATGAACACTGAAGCTTTCTTT. It translates to CASSSTAFMNTEAFF. The full variable domain, its missing parts supplied by reference TRBV5-1 and TRBJ1-1, is KAGVTQTPRYLIKTRGQQVTLSCSPISGHRSVSWYQQTPGQGLQFLFEYFSETQRNKGNFPGRFSGRQFSNSRSEMNVSTLELGDSALYLCASSSTAFMNTEAFFGQGTRLTVV.

This sequence joins TRBV5-1 and TRBJ2-1; 8 bases are a match to TRBD2. Germline V gene sequence: CDR1 SGHRS, CDR2 YFSETQ. This CDR3 region has 15 residues. Trimming cost V 0 bases and J 8 bases; bases outside gene matches: 7. The CDR3 reads CASSLGQREMYEQFF. The CDR3, as DNA: TGCGCCAGCAGCTTGGGCCAGCGGGAGATGTATGAGCAGTTCTTC.

In its sample, this clone was seen many times. Other nucleotide sequences from this sample produce the same CDR3. The chain has TRBV28 and TRBJ2-2, with 7 bases lining up with TRBD2. Trimming at V came to 6 bases and at J to 2 bases, leaving 6 bases not matched to a gene. Per the germline V gene, CDR1 is MDHEN and CDR2 is SYDVKM. The CDR3 contains 15 residues. The CDR3 loop reads CASRKASGNTGELFF. The CDR3 region has the DNA TGTGCCAGCAGGAAGGCTAGCGGTAACACCGGGGAGCTGTTTTTT. Full variable domain (missing parts from reference TRBV28 and TRBJ2-2): DVKVTQSSRYLVKRTGEKVFLECVQDMDHENMFWYRQDPGLGLRLIYFSYDVKMKEKGDIPEGYSVSREKKERFSLILESASTNQTSMYLCASRKASGNTGELFFGEGSRLTVL.

The CDR3 sequence: CASSPGSSPGADTQYF. CDR3 in DNA: TGTGCCAGCAGCCCCGGGTCATCACCTGGGGCAGATACGCAGTATTTT. This chain connects TRBV4-2 to TRBJ2-3, with no clear D. This CDR3 has 16 residues. With 4 bases removed from V and 4 bases from J, the gap between germline ends came to 18 bases. CDR1 and CDR2 from the germline V gene are LGHNA and YNFKEQ.

The chain couples TRBV29-1 to TRBJ2-4, with 10 bases matching TRBD1. Losses at the gene ends were 2 bases for V and 8 bases for J; bases not matched to a gene: 3. The CDR3 contains 13 residues. Germline values: CDR1 SQVTM, CDR2 ANQGSEA. CDR3 nucleotides: TGCAGCGTTGAACCGGGACAGGGGCACATTCAGTACTTC. As protein: CSVEPGQGHIQYF.

V gene TRBV6-6 combines with J gene TRBJ2-1, with TRBD1 matching 8 bases. CDR1 and CDR2 (germline): MNHNY, SVGAGI (reference sequence). This CDR3 region has 14 residues. Germline trimming cut 4 bases from V and 7 bases from J; bases unmatched to any gene: 6. The CDR3: CASSSHRGRNEQFF. The CDR3 coding sequence is TGTGCCAGCAGTTCCCACAGGGGGAGGAATGAGCAGTTCTTC.

The chain has TRBV7-9 and TRBJ1-1, with D hard to call. The CDR3 runs to 14 residues. V lost 1 base and J lost 4, with 10 bases in between. The germline V gene encodes CDR1 SEHNR and CDR2 FQNEAQ (reference sequence). The CDR3 nucleotides read TGTGCCAGCAGCTTAGATGGGGTGGGCACTGAAGCTTTCTTT. Amino acids: CASSLDGVGTEAFF.

V gene TRBV9 combines with J gene TRBJ2-7; the match to TRBD2 covers 11 bases. The CDR3 consists of 16 residues. From germline, CDR1 is SGDLS and CDR2 YYNGEE. Trimming removed 4 bases from V and 3 bases from J; junction bases left unmatched: 9. The CDR3 region is CASSTSGRGTLYEQYF. In DNA, the CDR3 is TGTGCCAGCAGCACTAGCGGGAGAGGGACCCTCTACGAGCAGTACTTC.

This chain connects TRBV30 to TRBJ2-5; unclear D gene. Germline lookup yields CDR1 GTSNPN and CDR2 SVGIG (reference sequence). With 4 bases removed from V and 0 bases from J, the gap between germline ends came to 12 bases. The CDR3 contains 14 residues. CDR3 residues: CAWTPTRYQETQYF. CDR3 sequence (DNA): TGTGCCTGGACCCCAACCCGGTACCAAGAGACCCAGTACTTC.

J is TRBJ2-3 and V is TRBV9, with 12 bases fitting TRBD2. V lost 4 bases to trimming and J lost 4 bases; unmatched junction nucleotides: 7. CDR1 and CDR2 (germline): SGDLS, YYNGEE. The CDR3 runs to 16 residues. CDR3: CASSFSTSGSADTQYF. The CDR3 DNA follows: TGTGCCAGCAGCTTTTCGACTAGCGGGAGCGCAGATACGCAGTATTTT.